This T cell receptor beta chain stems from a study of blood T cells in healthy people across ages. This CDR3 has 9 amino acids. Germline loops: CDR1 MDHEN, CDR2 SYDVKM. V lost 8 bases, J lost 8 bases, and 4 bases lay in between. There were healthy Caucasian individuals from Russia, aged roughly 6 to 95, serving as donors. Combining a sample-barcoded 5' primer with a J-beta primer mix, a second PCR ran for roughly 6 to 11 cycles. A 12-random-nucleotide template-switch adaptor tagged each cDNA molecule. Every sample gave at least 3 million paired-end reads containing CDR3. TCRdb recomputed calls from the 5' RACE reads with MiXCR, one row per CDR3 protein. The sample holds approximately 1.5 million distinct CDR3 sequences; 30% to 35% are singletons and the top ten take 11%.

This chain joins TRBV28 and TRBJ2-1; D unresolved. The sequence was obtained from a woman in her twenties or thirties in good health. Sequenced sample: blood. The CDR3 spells CASGHEQFF. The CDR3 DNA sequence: TGTGCCAGCGGGCATGAGCAGTTCTTC. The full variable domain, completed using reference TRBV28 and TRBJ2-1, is DVKVTQSSRYLVKRTGEKVFLECVQDMDHENMFWYRQDPGLGLRLIYFSYDVKMKEKGDIPEGYSVSREKKERFSLILESASTNQTSMYLCASGHEQFFGPGTRLTVL.